This TCR beta chain appears in the sequencing data of a study of control samples from healthy donors and cancer patients. The CDR3 runs 13 residues. Trimming took 2 bases from V and 2 from J, leaving 7 bases between them. Germline assignment: CDR1 SNHLY and CDR2 FYNNEI. The method was immunoSEQ multiplex PCR; TCRdb's version includes in-frame clones alone and lacks a portion of them. The repertoire holds over 150,000 clones, with over 80% as singletons. This receptor was taken from a man between 18 and 29 years old in good health. What was sequenced was blood. The chain joins TRBV2 to TRBJ2-7, with D hard to call. CDR3 DNA: TGTGCCAGCAGTGAACTAGGTCCCTACGAGCAGTACTTC. Translating it yields CASSELGPYEQYF.